A single sample is the source of the 30 T cell receptor beta chains below, sequenced in a study of CD8+ T cells in alopecia areata. TCR sequencing used cDNA made by reverse transcription of extracted RNA. Generated by immunoSEQ multiplex PCR, the TCRdb table keeps only in-frame clones and is missing some. The data show 150,000 or so clones, with 50% to 65% seen just once and 4% to 5.5% held by the top ten. What was sequenced was CD4+ T cells sorted from blood. The receptors shown here come from a human donor in good health.

This clone was detected only a few times. This sequence joins TRBV5-5 and TRBJ2-7, with 10 bases fitting TRBD1. The CDR3 length is 12 residues. V lost 9 bases and J lost 7; bases outside the gene matches: 7. Germline lookup yields CDR1 SGHKS and CDR2 YYEKEE (reference sequence). CDR3 region: CATGTGAGEQYF. DNA for the CDR3: TGTGCCACCGGGACAGGGGCGGGAGAGCAGTACTTC.

This chain connects TRBV29-1 to TRBJ1-1; maybe TRBD1 (6 bases). The CDR3 spans 10 residues. Trimming stripped 4 bases from V and 7 bases from J, with 7 bases between. Germline V gene lookup returns CDR1 SQVTM and CDR2 ANQGSEA. In nucleotides, the CDR3 is TGCAGCGTTGTGGACAGTGAAGCTTTCTTT. It codes for CSVVDSEAFF.

This clone has a handful of counts. V usage is TRBV30 and J usage is TRBJ2-3, with 7 bases that match TRBD1. Trimming took 2 bases from V and 4 from J; bases not matched to a gene: 3. Germline CDR1 and CDR2: GTSNPN and SVGIG (reference sequence). The CDR3 covers 13 residues. In DNA form, the CDR3 reads TGTGCCTGGAGTCTTACAGGGGCAGATACGCAGTATTTT. Amino acid sequence: CAWSLTGADTQYF.

This chain uses TRBV6-5 with TRBJ2-7; D is ambiguous. V dropped 7 bases and J dropped 6 bases, with 10 bases sitting between them. This CDR3 comprises 11 residues. The germline V gene has CDR1 MNHEY and CDR2 SVGAGI. Here the CDR3 reads CASIDGREQYF. Written as DNA, the CDR3 is TGTGCCAGCATCGACGGACGCGAGCAGTACTTC.

This clone was counted a few times. This chain links TRBV30 with TRBJ2-7; D is unclear. The CDR3 sequence is 14 residues long. Germline lookup yields CDR1 GTSNPN and CDR2 SVGIG (reference sequence). Deletions cut 4 bases from V and 5 bases from J, with 18 bases between. CDR3 protein: CAWKNPNLPNEQYF. In DNA, the CDR3 is TGTGCCTGGAAGAATCCGAACCTACCAAACGAGCAGTACTTC.

This clone was recorded a few times. The V call is TRBV5-4, the J call TRBJ2-7; D unclear. Germline V CDR1 and CDR2: SGHNT, YYREEE (reference sequence). V lost 7 bases and J 3 bases, leaving 14 bases between the germline ends. There are 13 residues in the CDR3. This chain's CDR3 is CASSADGGYEQYF. Here the CDR3 DNA reads TGTGCCAGCTCGGCGGACGGCGGCTACGAGCAGTACTTC.

This chain uses TRBV29-1 with TRBJ2-1; D is uncertain. V shed 3 bases and J shed 7 bases, with 7 bases lying between them. The CDR3 extends over 11 amino acids. The germline CDR1 and CDR2 sequences are SQVTM and ANQGSEA. The DNA for the CDR3 is TGCAGCGTTGAGGAAGCTAATGAGCAGTTCTTC. Its translation is CSVEEANEQFF.

Here the CDR3 DNA reads TGTGCCAGCAGCGGATACTACGAGCAGTACTTC. Its protein is CASSGYYEQYF. The V and J genes are TRBV7-9 and TRBJ2-7; D not resolved. The germline V and J ends were trimmed by 5 bases and 3 bases, with 5 bases remaining between them. Germline V CDR1 and CDR2: SEHNR, FQNEAQ (reference sequence). The CDR3 is 11 residues long.

The rearrangement joins TRBV29-1 to TRBJ2-3, with 7 bases that match TRBD1. Germline values: CDR1 SQVTM, CDR2 ANQGSEA. V was clipped by 6 bases and J by 5 bases; unmatched bases: 14. This CDR3 spans 15 amino acids. The CDR3 loop reads CSVRDERGRGDTQYF. The CDR3 nucleotides read TGCAGCGTGAGAGACGAAAGGGGGCGCGGAGATACGCAGTATTTT.

The V gene is TRBV29-1, the J gene TRBJ2-7, with 8 nucleotides matching TRBD2. V dropped 4 bases and J dropped 6; count of bases not matched to a gene: 8. Germline loops: CDR1 SQVTM, CDR2 ANQGSEA. The CDR3 has 13 amino acids. In DNA, the CDR3 is TGCAGCGTTGCCACAGCGGGGGCCGGCGAGCAGTACTTC. Translated, it gives CSVATAGAGEQYF.

The DNA of the CDR3 is TGTGCCGGCCGGCCGAGCGGGATTGTGGAGACCCAGTACTTC. As protein: CAGRPSGIVETQYF. The chain uses TRBV25-1 and TRBJ2-5, with 7 bases lining up with TRBD2. The junction had 14 bases not matched to a gene; V was cut back by 11 bases and J by 5 bases. The CDR3 spans 14 residues. Germline V gene lookup returns CDR1 MGHDK and CDR2 SYGVNS.

The J gene is TRBJ1-1, the V gene TRBV29-1, with a possible D match to TRBD1 (5 bases). The germline V gene encodes CDR1 SQVTM and CDR2 ANQGSEA. The V gene lost 7 bases and the J gene lost 1 base, with 10 bases spanning the gap. CDR3 size: 12 residues. The CDR3 DNA is TGCAGCGGGGGCACAGGGAACACTGAAGCTTTCTTT. This sequence encodes CSGGTGNTEAFF.

The rearrangement joins TRBV19 to TRBJ2-1, with 8 bases matching TRBD2. This CDR3 is built from 16 residues. Germline V gene data show CDR1 as LNHDA and CDR2 as SQIVND (reference sequence). J was trimmed by 1 base and V by 11 bases; bases with no gene match: 13. The CDR3 loop is CACSMASGSSYNEQFF. The CDR3 DNA follows: TGTGCCTGCAGTATGGCCAGCGGGAGTTCCTACAATGAGCAGTTCTTC.

This clone was seen a few times. This chain uses TRBV14 with TRBJ2-5; no reliable D call. Germline lookup yields CDR1 SGHDN and CDR2 FVKESK. The CDR3 is 11 residues long. V was pared by 4 bases and J by 1 base, with 1 base between. The CDR3 sequence: CASSLQETQYF. The CDR3 bases are TGTGCCAGCAGCCTCCAAGAGACCCAGTACTTC.

The rearrangement uses TRBV5-1 and TRBJ2-3; 9 nucleotides align to TRBD2. Trimming cost V 2 bases and J 7 bases; bases outside gene matches: 5. There are 14 residues in the CDR3. Germline V gene sequence: CDR1 SGHRS, CDR2 YFSETQ. The CDR3 loop reads CASSLGLATNTQYF. As DNA, the CDR3 is TGCGCCAGCAGCTTAGGACTAGCGACCAATACGCAGTATTTT.

A few counts support this clone. This rearrangement joins TRBV29-1 to TRBJ1-1; 7 bases match TRBD1. This CDR3 has 12 residues. The germline gives CDR1 SQVTM, CDR2 ANQGSEA. V dropped 6 bases and J dropped 9; count of bases not matched to a gene: 10. DNA for the CDR3: TGCAGCGTCGGTAGCCAGGGGGGGCAAGCTTTCTTT. Translating it yields CSVGSQGGQAFF.

The V call is TRBV7-9, the J call TRBJ2-6; D call uncertain. Germline CDR1 is SEHNR and CDR2 is FQNEAQ (reference sequence). The CDR3 consists of 10 residues. V gave up 5 bases and J gave up 14 bases, with 7 bases separating them. The CDR3 is CASSPRFLTF. Written as DNA, the CDR3 is TGTGCCAGCAGCCCCCGTTTCCTGACTTTC.

The chain employs TRBV9 and TRBJ2-1, with a possible D match to TRBD1 (5 bases). The CDR3 contains 15 residues. Trimming removed 0 bases at V and 7 bases at J, with 14 bases between. Germline V gives CDR1 SGDLS, CDR2 YYNGEE. CDR3: CASSVDGVGVNEQFF. The CDR3 DNA reads as TGTGCCAGCAGCGTAGACGGCGTAGGGGTGAATGAGCAGTTCTTC.

This sequence joins TRBV29-1 and TRBJ1-1; TRBD1 matches 10 bases. Trimming took 4 bases from V and 1 from J; bases not matched to a gene: 3. The CDR3 is 14 amino acids. Germline V gene sequence: CDR1 SQVTM, CDR2 ANQGSEA. The CDR3, as DNA: TGCAGCGTTGGACAGGGGGCGCGGAACACTGAAGCTTTCTTT. This codes for CSVGQGARNTEAFF.

This clone was seen only a few times. The rearrangement joins TRBV9 to TRBJ2-2; 11 positions match TRBD2. Germline-derived CDR1 and CDR2 are SGDLS and YYNGEE. This CDR3 has 15 residues. V shed 4 bases and J 7 bases; nucleotides not matched to a gene: 6. CDR3 nucleotide sequence: TGTGCCAGCAGCCCCTTTACTAGCGGGAGCGGGGAGCTGTTTTTT. Translation: CASSPFTSGSGELFF. The full variable domain, with the rest looked up from reference TRBV9 and TRBJ2-2, is DSGVTQTPKHLITATGQRVTLRCSPRSGDLSVYWYQQSLDQGLQFLIQYYNGEERAKGNILERFSAQQFPDLHSELNLSSLELGDSALYFCASSPFTSGSGELFFGEGSRLTVL.

The chain carries TRBV4-2 and TRBJ1-5; perhaps TRBD1 as D (5 bases). V lost 0 bases and J lost 7, with 7 bases in between. Per the germline V gene, CDR1 is LGHNA and CDR2 is YNFKEQ. CDR3 length: 13 residues. CDR3 nucleotides: TGTGCCAGCAGCCAAGAAGAGGGGCAGCCCCAGCATTTT. Amino acid sequence: CASSQEEGQPQHF.

The V and J genes are TRBV5-1 and TRBJ2-2; D is unresolved. Trimming left V 1 base short and J 5 bases short, with 12 bases between. Germline assignment: CDR1 SGHRS and CDR2 YFSETQ. This CDR3 comprises 15 residues. The CDR3 DNA reads TGCGCCAGCAGCTTGACAGTTCGACGGACCGGGGAGCTGTTTTTT. Translated, it gives CASSLTVRRTGELFF.

J is TRBJ1-3 and V is TRBV30, with D perhaps TRBD1 (6 bases). V gave up 0 bases and J gave up 0 bases, with 18 bases separating them. The CDR3 has 18 residues. Germline V gene lookup returns CDR1 GTSNPN and CDR2 SVGIG (reference sequence). In DNA, the CDR3 is TGTGCCTGGAGTGTAATGGCAGGGGCCCTACACTCTGGAAACACCATATATTTT. Protein: CAWSVMAGALHSGNTIYF.

The V call is TRBV29-1, the J call TRBJ2-1; TRBD2 matches at 13 bases. This CDR3 spans 15 amino acids. V was clipped by 3 bases and J by 7 bases; unmatched bases: 6. CDR1 is SQVTM and CDR2 is ANQGSEA in the germline V gene. The CDR3: CSVDLLAGGRNEQFF. The CDR3 DNA is TGCAGCGTTGACCTACTAGCGGGAGGGCGAAATGAGCAGTTCTTC.

This clone was seen a handful of times. The genes are TRBV5-1 and TRBJ2-2, with D uncertain. Trimming left V 0 bases short and J 7 bases short, with 10 bases between. Germline V gives CDR1 SGHRS, CDR2 YFSETQ. The CDR3 is made up of 14 amino acids. The CDR3 spells CASSLETADGELFF. CDR3 nucleotides: TGCGCCAGCAGCTTGGAGACTGCCGACGGGGAGCTGTTTTTT.

The genes are TRBV29-1 and TRBJ2-3; TRBD2 matches 8 bases. J was trimmed by 3 bases and V by 8 bases; bases with no gene match: 7. Germline V gives CDR1 SQVTM, CDR2 ANQGSEA. The CDR3 is made up of 13 amino acids. The DNA for the CDR3 is TGCAGCCTATTAGCGGGAAGGACAGATACGCAGTATTTT. This codes for CSLLAGRTDTQYF.

This chain joins TRBV29-1 and TRBJ1-2; weak D call: TRBD1 (5 bases). Looked up from germline, CDR1 is SQVTM and CDR2 is ANQGSEA. The CDR3 has 15 amino acids. Trimming shortened V by 2 bases and J by 4 bases, and 17 bases separated the two germline ends. The CDR3 spells CSVEPGTGNLYGYTF. CDR3 nucleotides: TGCAGCGTTGAACCGGGGACGGGAAACCTCTATGGCTACACCTTC.

The chain couples TRBV5-6 to TRBJ1-4, with 7 bases identical to TRBD1. Germline assignment: CDR1 SGHDT and CDR2 YYEEEE. J gave up 7 bases and V 2 bases, and 14 bases lay outside the gene matches. The CDR3 totals 17 residues. CDR3 coding DNA: TGTGCCAGCAGCTTTAAACAGGGGACGGCCCCGACTGAAAAACTGTTTTTT. Translation: CASSFKQGTAPTEKLFF.

The V and J genes are TRBV30 and TRBJ2-7, with D tentatively TRBD1 or TRBD2 (5 bases each). Trimming cost V 3 bases and J 0 bases, with 15 bases left between them. CDR3 length equals 15 residues. CDR1 and CDR2 from the germline V gene are GTSNPN and SVGIG (reference sequence). The CDR3 nucleotides are TGTGCCTGGAGCGGGGACCTCATTAGCTCCTACGAGCAGTACTTC. Its translation: CAWSGDLISSYEQYF.

The chain employs TRBV29-1 and TRBJ1-2; D not resolved. The CDR3 totals 14 residues. Looked up from germline, CDR1 is SQVTM and CDR2 is ANQGSEA. V was clipped by 3 bases and J by 4 bases, with 15 bases between them. The CDR3 nucleotides are TGCAGCGTTGATCCTTCGGGGAAGGCCTATGGCTACACCTTC. This codes for CSVDPSGKAYGYTF.